The present TCR beta chain was sequenced within a study of PD-L1 blockade in urothelial cancer. Study information: Atezolizumab at 1,200 mg intravenously every 3 weeks was started by patients in 2014. Male sex and bladder-origin urothelial cancer characterized about 90% of the roughly 30 patients.

V was cut by 3 bases and J by 0 bases, with 15 bases left in between. The CDR3 contains 16 residues. The V gene's germline CDR1 is SGHNT and CDR2 YYREEE (reference sequence). The protocol was immunoSEQ multiplex PCR, while the TCRdb copy is restricted to in-frame clones and leaves out a portion. The data hold 27,000 or so clones, with around nine tenths observed a single time. This chain connects TRBV5-4 to TRBJ1-1; D possibly corresponds to TRBD1 (6 bases). The specimen comprised PBMCs, sampled around atezolizumab (anti-PD-L1) treatment. The clonotype originates from a man aged 45-65 years with urothelial cancer. CDR3 bases: TGTGCCAGCAGCTCTCTAAACAGGGTAATGAACACTGAAGCTTTCTTT. Translation gives CASSSLNRVMNTEAFF.